This T cell receptor beta chain came from a study of blood T cell repertoires in COVID-19. Germline-derived CDR1 and CDR2 are MNHNS and SASEGT. The CDR3 extends over 14 amino acids. Trimming removed 2 bases from V and 10 bases from J; junction bases left unmatched: 8. Assay used: immunoSEQ multiplex PCR; TCRdb lists only in-frame clones, some missing. The sample includes 250,000 to 350,000 clones, about 88% of them seen just once. The sequenced sample consisted of peripheral blood. The chain recombines TRBV6-1 with TRBJ2-1; 7 positions agree with TRBD2. The sequence was obtained from an older woman with acute or convalescent COVID-19. CDR3 coding DNA: TGTGCCAGCAGTGAACACGGGAGGCTTCGAGAGCAGTTCTTC. It is translated as CASSEHGRLREQFF.